This T cell receptor beta chain was sequenced during a study of T cell changes during pregnancy in multiple sclerosis. Measured with immunoSEQ multiplex PCR; TCRdb has only the in-frame clones, and not every one. The data show about 59,000 clones, approximately 94% seen once. Source: CD8+ T cells from peripheral blood mononuclear cells, taken after pregnancy. The source of this sequence is a female donor with multiple sclerosis, enrolled in a pregnancy study.

CDR3 sequence (DNA): TGTGCCAGCAGCCCGTACTCGAACACTGAAGCTTTCTTT. This encodes CASSPYSNTEAFF. The chain links TRBV14 to TRBJ1-1; D is undetermined. The V end lost 4 bases, the J end lost 1 base, and 7 bases lay between the germline ends. CDR1 and CDR2 (germline): SGHDN, FVKESK. CDR3 length: 13 amino acids. Complete variable domain (other parts from reference TRBV14 and TRBJ1-1): EAGVTQFPSHSVIEKGQTVTLRCDPISGHDNLYWYRRVMGKEIKFLLHFVKESKQDESGMPNNRFLAERTGGTYSTLKVQPAELEDSGVYFCASSPYSNTEAFFGQGTRLTVV.